A single sample is the source of the 10 T cell receptor beta chains below, sequenced in a study of PD-1 blockade in classical Hodgkin lymphoma. Relapse after autologous stem cell transplantation occurred in every patient, and brentuximab vedotin exposure varied. The method was immunoSEQ multiplex PCR; TCRdb's version includes in-frame clones alone and lacks a portion of them. The repertoire holds 13,000 or so clones, with 75% to 95% as singletons. Sequencing was performed on peripheral blood mononuclear cells (PBMCs), taken at baseline. These receptors were collected from a human donor with classical Hodgkin lymphoma.

The rearrangement links TRBV4-1 to TRBJ2-7, with TRBD2 matching over 7 bases. CDR3 length equals 10 residues. CDR1 is MGHRA and CDR2 is YSYEKL in the germline V gene. V dropped 3 bases and J dropped 13; count of bases not matched to a gene: 3. CDR3 sequence: CASSHQRDYF. The CDR3, as DNA: TGCGCCAGCAGCCACCAGCGGGACTACTTC.

The chain recombines TRBV5-1 with TRBJ2-2; D remains ambiguous. The CDR3 covers 14 residues. Germline assignment: CDR1 SGHRS and CDR2 YFSETQ. Trimming removed 3 bases from V and 4 bases from J, with 10 bases in between. The CDR3 loop is CASSSEGFTGELFF. CDR3 in DNA: TGCGCCAGCAGCTCGGAAGGCTTCACCGGGGAGCTGTTTTTT. Combining the CDR3 with reference TRBV5-1 and TRBJ2-2 gives the whole variable domain KAGVTQTPRYLIKTRGQQVTLSCSPISGHRSVSWYQQTPGQGLQFLFEYFSETQRNKGNFPGRFSGRQFSNSRSEMNVSTLELGDSALYLCASSSEGFTGELFFGEGSRLTVL.

The chain combines TRBV29-1 with TRBJ1-1, with D possibly TRBD1 on 5 matching bases. This CDR3 is built from 12 residues. Germline CDR1 SQVTM, CDR2 ANQGSEA. V was pared by 8 bases and J by 5 bases, with 15 bases between. The CDR3 loop reads CSPSRDGTEAFF. In nucleotides, the CDR3 is TGCAGCCCCTCCCGGGACGGTACTGAAGCTTTCTTT.

The gene calls are TRBV7-9 and TRBJ2-5; D could derive from TRBD1 or TRBD2 (6 bases each). Germline CDR1 reads SEHNR; CDR2 reads FQNEAQ (reference sequence). The CDR3 runs to 16 residues. The ends were cut back, 6 bases at V and 5 bases at J, with 22 bases in the middle. CDR3 coding DNA: TGTGCCAGCAGATCTTCCGGGGGCGGCGGCGGGGAGACCCAGTACTTC. Its protein is CASRSSGGGGGETQYF.

The chain links TRBV5-1 to TRBJ2-3; D not resolved. CDR3 length equals 13 residues. CDR1 is SGHRS, CDR2 YFSETQ, per germline. Trimming removed 6 bases at V and 0 bases at J, with 8 bases between. Written as DNA, the CDR3 is TGCGCCAGCAAGAGCCCGAGCACAGATACGCAGTATTTT. Its protein product is CASKSPSTDTQYF. The entire variable domain, with the rest obtained from reference TRBV5-1 and TRBJ2-3, is as follows: KAGVTQTPRYLIKTRGQQVTLSCSPISGHRSVSWYQQTPGQGLQFLFEYFSETQRNKGNFPGRFSGRQFSNSRSEMNVSTLELGDSALYLCASKSPSTDTQYFGPGTRLTVL.

This clone was seen once. This chain joins TRBV13 and TRBJ2-1; 7 bases are shared with TRBD1. Germline V gives CDR1 PRHDT, CDR2 FYEKMQ (reference sequence). Germline trimming cut 1 base from V and 0 bases from J; bases unmatched to any gene: 3. The CDR3 is 16 amino acids. CDR3 DNA: TGTGCCAGCAGCTTAGAGACAGGGCGCTCCTACAATGAGCAGTTCTTC. Translation: CASSLETGRSYNEQFF.

The CDR3 protein is CASSLAYKETQYF. For the CDR3, the DNA is TGTGCCAGCAGCTTAGCATATAAGGAGACCCAGTACTTC. The J gene is TRBJ2-5, the V gene TRBV11-2; no clear D. The CDR3 has 13 residues. The V and J ends lost 1 base and 5 bases respectively, with 8 bases between them. Germline V lookup: CDR1 SGHAT, CDR2 FQNNGV.

The chain links TRBV28 to TRBJ2-5; D is unresolved. The J call is in doubt because the DNA end fits TRBJ2-7 better. Germline assignment: CDR1 MDHEN and CDR2 SYDVKM. This CDR3 region has 14 residues. CDR3 nucleotide sequence: TGTGCCAGCAGTTTTGTTACGGGCTCCTACGAGCAGTACTTC. This sequence encodes CASSFVTGSYEQYF.

CDR3 in amino acids: CASSLAAGEDGYTF. CDR3 coding DNA: TGCGCCAGCAGCTTGGCAGCAGGGGAGGATGGCTACACCTTC. The chain is built from TRBV5-1 and TRBJ1-2, with D possibly being TRBD1 (6 bases). Germline CDR1 is SGHRS and CDR2 is YFSETQ. The germline V and J ends were trimmed by 0 bases and 6 bases, with 12 bases remaining between them. The CDR3 has 14 residues.

This clone was counted once. V and J are TRBV6-5 and TRBJ2-3, with 12 bases identical to TRBD2. Germline lookup yields CDR1 MNHEY and CDR2 SVGAGI. This CDR3 is built from 15 residues. The V gene end was trimmed by 6 bases and the J gene end by 6 bases; junction bases not matched to a gene: 7. The CDR3 reads CASSSLAGGRDTQYF. In DNA, the CDR3 is TGTGCCAGCAGCTCTCTAGCGGGGGGGAGGGATACGCAGTATTTT.